This T cell receptor (beta chain) was identified during a study of CD8+CD57+ T cells in acquired aplastic anemia. The wider study: CD4+ cells from healthy donors averaged about 10.8 million reads.

The use of genomic DNA as template underpinned the TCR beta VDJ and CDR3 profiling. TCRdb reprocessed the reads via MiXCR and lists one record per CDR3 protein. The sample shows about 190,000 distinct CDR3 sequences, 54% of them seen only once. Findings and limits, study-wide: Approximately 30 CD8+ CDR3 sequences were shared between patients and controls. The study found no significant CD8+ Simpson's diversity difference between patients and controls.

There are many counts of this clonotype. Its antigen is not identified. The sequence came from a human donor in good health, serving as a control. Sample: sorted CD4+, CD8+, or CD8+CD57+ T cells (not recorded which) from PBMCs.

The CDR3, as DNA: TGTGCCAGCAGCTTAACGGTATTGGCAGGACACACAGATACGCAGTATTTT. It yields the protein CASSLTVLAGHTDTQYF. The chain has TRBV7-3 and TRBJ2-3; D is perhaps TRBD1 (5 bases). The CDR3 is made up of 17 amino acids. The germline V and J ends were trimmed by 0 bases and 2 bases, with 15 bases remaining between them. The germline gives CDR1 SGHTA, CDR2 FQGTGA.